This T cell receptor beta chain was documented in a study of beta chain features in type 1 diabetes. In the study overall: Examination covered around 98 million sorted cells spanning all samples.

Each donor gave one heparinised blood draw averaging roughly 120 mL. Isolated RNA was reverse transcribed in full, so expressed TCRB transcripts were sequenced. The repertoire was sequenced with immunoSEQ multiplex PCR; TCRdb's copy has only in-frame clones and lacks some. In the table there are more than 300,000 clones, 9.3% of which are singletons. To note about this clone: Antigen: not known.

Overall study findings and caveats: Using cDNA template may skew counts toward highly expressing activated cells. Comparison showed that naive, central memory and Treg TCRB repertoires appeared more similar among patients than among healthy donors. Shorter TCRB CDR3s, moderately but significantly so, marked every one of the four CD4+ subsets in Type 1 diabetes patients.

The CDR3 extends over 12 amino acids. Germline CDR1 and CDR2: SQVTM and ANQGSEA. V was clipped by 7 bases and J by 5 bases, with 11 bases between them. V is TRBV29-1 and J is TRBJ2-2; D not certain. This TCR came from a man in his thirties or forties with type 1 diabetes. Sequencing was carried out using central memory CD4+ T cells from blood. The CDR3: CSGALGTGELFF. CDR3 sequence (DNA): TGCAGCGGGGCCCTTGGAACCGGGGAGCTGTTTTTT.